These 32 T cell receptor beta chains were sequenced from one sample in a study of blood T cell repertoires in COVID-19. Method: immunoSEQ multiplex PCR; TCRdb's copy keeps in-frame clones and lacks some. This sample has tens of thousands of clones, with over 70% found just once. The source material was peripheral blood. The origin of the receptors is a woman in her 70s with active or convalescent COVID-19.

V usage is TRBV7-2 and J usage is TRBJ2-5; the match to TRBD1 covers 9 bases. Germline assignment: CDR1 SGHTA and CDR2 FQGNSA. This CDR3 has 16 amino acids. The V gene end was trimmed by 3 bases and the J gene end by 3 bases; junction bases not matched to a gene: 8. In DNA, the CDR3 is TGTGCCAGCAGCTTGGGAGACAGGGGGAGGAAAGAGACCCAGTACTTC. As protein: CASSLGDRGRKETQYF.

The rearrangement joins TRBV7-6 to TRBJ1-1, with D possibly matching TRBD1 (5 bases). V dropped 1 base and J dropped 3 bases, with 9 bases sitting between them. This CDR3 comprises 14 residues. Per the germline V gene, CDR1 is SGHVS and CDR2 is FNYEAQ. The CDR3 spells CASSLVGGDTEAFF. CDR3 coding DNA: TGTGCCAGCAGCTTAGTGGGGGGAGACACTGAAGCTTTCTTT.

The V and J genes are TRBV11-3 and TRBJ2-1; 8 nucleotides line up with TRBD2. The trim removed 5 bases at V and 3 bases at J, leaving 6 bases unmatched. Per the germline V gene, CDR1 is SGHNT and CDR2 is YENEEA. This CDR3 contains 15 residues. CDR3 amino acids: CASSTRGAVYNEQFF. CDR3 in DNA: TGTGCCAGCAGCACGCGGGGGGCCGTCTACAATGAGCAGTTCTTC.

The chain carries TRBV11-3 and TRBJ2-1; D might be TRBD1 (6 bases). This CDR3 is 14 amino acids long. The germline CDR1 and CDR2 sequences are SGHNT and YENEEA. The V end lost 6 bases, the J end lost 5 bases, and 14 bases lay between the germline ends. The CDR3 DNA sequence: TGTGCCAGCAGTTCCAACAGGGCGAACAATGAGCAGTTCTTC. Translated, it gives CASSSNRANNEQFF.

The V gene is TRBV7-2, the J gene TRBJ2-2; 11 bases align to TRBD2. The germline CDR1 and CDR2 sequences are SGHTA and FQGNSA. The V gene end was trimmed by 4 bases and the J gene end by 1 base; junction bases not matched to a gene: 2. This CDR3 has 16 amino acids. The CDR3 sequence: CASSSGLAGNTGELFF. In DNA form, the CDR3 reads TGTGCCAGCAGCTCCGGACTAGCGGGGAACACCGGGGAGCTGTTTTTT. Looking up the rest from reference TRBV7-2 and TRBJ2-2 gives the full variable domain: GAGVSQSPSNKVTEKGKDVELRCDPISGHTALYWYRQSLGQGLEFLIYFQGNSAPDKSGLPSDRFSAERTGGSVSTLTIQRTQQEDSAVYLCASSSGLAGNTGELFFGEGSRLTVL.

As regards this clone: The same CDR3 also results from other DNA sequences found in this sample. The rearrangement uses TRBV7-3 and TRBJ2-3; 7 bases agree with TRBD2. The CDR3 is made up of 14 amino acids. J gave up 4 bases and V 0 bases, and 1 base lay outside the gene matches. Germline CDR1 and CDR2: SGHTA and FQGTGA. Written as DNA, the CDR3 is TGTGCCAGCAGCTTAACTGGGGGGGCAGATACGCAGTATTTT. This encodes CASSLTGGADTQYF.

The table lists this clone with a count of one. The V call is TRBV6-5, the J call TRBJ2-1; weak D call: TRBD2 (6 bases). V gave up 6 bases and J gave up 3 bases, with 12 bases separating them. The CDR3 totals 14 residues. Germline V gives CDR1 MNHEY, CDR2 SVGAGI. Here the CDR3 DNA reads TGTGCCAGCAGGGGGACTTCCCACTACAATGAGCAGTTCTTC. This encodes CASRGTSHYNEQFF.

This sequence joins TRBV7-9 and TRBJ1-3; D uncertain. CDR1 is SEHNR, CDR2 FQNEAQ, per germline (reference sequence). Trimming cost V 0 bases and J 0 bases, with 12 bases left between them. The CDR3 contains 17 residues. The CDR3 spells CASSLAGRRSSGNTIYF. The CDR3 DNA is TGTGCCAGCAGCTTAGCGGGTCGAAGGAGCTCTGGAAACACCATATATTTT.

The chain is built from TRBV7-2 and TRBJ2-1, with a possible D match to TRBD2 (6 bases). Between the trimmed V and J ends, which lost 4 bases and 2 bases, there was a span of 12 bases. The CDR3 is 15 residues long. Germline V gene lookup returns CDR1 SGHTA and CDR2 FQGNSA. CDR3 loop: CASSSRDSPYNEQFF. The CDR3 DNA sequence: TGTGCCAGCAGCTCCCGGGACTCCCCCTACAATGAGCAGTTCTTC.

The gene calls are TRBV18 and TRBJ1-6; 9 bases fit TRBD1. The CDR3 contains 16 residues. CDR1 and CDR2 (germline): KGHSH, LQKENI. The J segment lost 10 bases and the V segment lost 2 bases, leaving 9 bases of the junction unmatched. The CDR3 region is CASSPGTGKIGSPLHF. CDR3 DNA sequence: TGTGCCAGCTCACCAGGGACAGGGAAGATCGGATCACCCCTCCACTTT.

The rearrangement uses TRBV7-9 and TRBJ1-2, with D maybe TRBD1 (5 bases). The V gene's germline CDR1 is SEHNR and CDR2 FQNEAQ (reference sequence). CDR3 length: 13 residues. V was clipped by 3 bases and J by 3 bases, with 8 bases between them. CDR3 in amino acids: CASSLVGDYGYTF. The CDR3 coding sequence is TGTGCCAGCAGCTTGGTAGGGGACTATGGCTACACCTTC.

The V gene is TRBV7-2, the J gene TRBJ1-2; tentative D call: TRBD1 (6 bases). The CDR3 runs to 16 residues. V lost 5 bases to trimming and J lost 3 bases, with 19 bases between them. CDR1 is SGHTA and CDR2 is FQGNSA in the germline V gene. The CDR3 loop is CASSARRGGGDYGYTF. The CDR3 DNA reads as TGTGCCAGCAGCGCTAGAAGAGGGGGTGGGGACTATGGCTACACCTTC.

The V and J genes are TRBV25-1 and TRBJ2-7; 7 bases map to TRBD1. Per the germline V gene, CDR1 is MGHDK and CDR2 is SYGVNS. V dropped 3 bases and J dropped 5; count of bases not matched to a gene: 13. CDR3 size: 16 residues. CDR3: CASSDPSGQSSHEQYF. The CDR3 DNA is TGTGCCAGCAGTGACCCTTCGGGACAGTCTAGCCACGAGCAGTACTTC.

V and J are TRBV7-2 and TRBJ2-7, with 12 nucleotides matching TRBD2. Germline V gives CDR1 SGHTA, CDR2 FQGNSA. The CDR3 sequence is 15 residues long. With V trimmed by 3 bases and J by 6 bases, 6 bases remained unmatched. CDR3 sequence: CASSFMTSGGGEQYF. The CDR3 DNA reads as TGTGCCAGCAGCTTTATGACTAGCGGGGGTGGCGAGCAGTACTTC.

This clone was recorded only once. The chain has TRBV27 and TRBJ1-6, with 11 nucleotides matching TRBD1. V shed 0 bases, J shed 7 bases, and the junction held 5 bases outside the gene matches. The CDR3 spans 17 residues. Germline CDR1 reads MNHEY; CDR2 reads SMNVEV (reference sequence). The CDR3 DNA is TGTGCCAGCAGTTTATCTGCTTGGGACAGGGGGAATTCACCCCTCCACTTT. This sequence encodes CASSLSAWDRGNSPLHF.

As regards this clone: Additional DNA sequences in this sample encode the identical CDR3. J is TRBJ2-7 and V is TRBV7-2; the match to TRBD1 covers 11 bases. V shed 2 bases and J 2 bases; nucleotides not matched to a gene: 14. CDR1 is SGHTA, CDR2 FQGNSA, per germline. This CDR3 has 19 residues. CDR3 in DNA: TGTGCCAGCAGCTTATTCGGGACAGGGGGGATTTCCGCCACCTACGAGCAGTACTTC. Translated, it gives CASSLFGTGGISATYEQYF.

The rearrangement joins TRBV6-5 to TRBJ2-7, with TRBD2 matching over 8 bases. Germline-derived CDR1 and CDR2 are MNHEY and SVGAGI. The CDR3 extends over 16 amino acids. Trimming took 2 bases from V and 1 from J; bases not matched to a gene: 7. As DNA, the CDR3 is TGTGCCAGCAGTTACAACGGCGGGGGGATTTCCTACGAGCAGTACTTC. Protein sequence: CASSYNGGGISYEQYF.

This clone was seen only a few times. The rearrangement uses TRBV7-8 and TRBJ2-7; TRBD1 might be the D (5 bases). Trimming cost V 4 bases and J 5 bases, with 12 bases left between them. The CDR3 is 13 amino acids. Germline CDR1 SGHVS, CDR2 FQNEAQ. The CDR3 is CASSWTPRDEQYF. DNA for the CDR3: TGTGCCAGCAGCTGGACCCCCAGGGACGAGCAGTACTTC. The full variable domain, rest sourced from reference TRBV7-8 and TRBJ2-7, is GAGVSQSPRYKVAKRGQDVALRCDPISGHVSLFWYQQALGQGPEFLTYFQNEAQLDKSGLPSDRFFAERPEGSVSTLKIQRTQQEDSAVYLCASSWTPRDEQYFGPGTRLTVT.

The chain is built from TRBV29-1 and TRBJ1-5; D might be TRBD1 (5 bases). Trimming removed 4 bases from V and 3 bases from J, with 13 bases in between. The V gene's germline CDR1 is SQVTM and CDR2 ANQGSEA. The CDR3 has 14 amino acids. CDR3 region: CSVGPGGLNQPQHF. The DNA of the CDR3 is TGCAGCGTTGGGCCGGGGGGACTCAATCAGCCCCAGCATTTT.

This clone showed up just once. The rearrangement links TRBV4-3 to TRBJ1-6, with 9 bases that match TRBD1. The V gene end was trimmed by 1 base and the J gene end by 2 bases; junction bases not matched to a gene: 6. Per germline, CDR1 LGHNA and CDR2 YSLEER. This CDR3 spans 18 amino acids. CDR3 in DNA: TGCGCCAGCAGCCAAGGCTACAGGGGGCGCACCTATAATTCACCCCTCCACTTT. This encodes CASSQGYRGRTYNSPLHF.

The chain links TRBV10-3 to TRBJ2-3, with TRBD1 matching 8 bases. Germline CDR1 ENHRY, CDR2 SYGVKD. This CDR3 region has 14 residues. With V trimmed by 7 bases and J by 4 bases, 7 bases remained unmatched. The CDR3 protein is CAIKIGTGPDTQYF. CDR3 in DNA: TGTGCCATCAAAATCGGGACAGGCCCAGATACGCAGTATTTT.

This chain connects TRBV7-6 to TRBJ2-2, with a possible D match to TRBD2 (5 bases). The CDR3 has 15 residues. V lost 5 bases to trimming and J lost 0 bases, with 10 bases between them. The germline V gene has CDR1 SGHVS and CDR2 FNYEAQ. In DNA form, the CDR3 reads TGTGCCAGCAGCCCCATTAGCGCGAACACCGGGGAGCTGTTTTTT. Translating it yields CASSPISANTGELFF.

J is TRBJ2-6 and V is TRBV18; a weak D match, TRBD1 (6 bases). The V end lost 0 bases, the J end lost 0 bases, and 9 bases lay between the germline ends. The germline gives CDR1 KGHSH, CDR2 LQKENI. The CDR3 is made up of 17 amino acids. Here the CDR3 reads CASSPPDRSSGANVLTF. In DNA form, the CDR3 reads TGTGCCAGCTCACCACCGGACAGAAGCTCTGGGGCCAACGTCCTGACTTTC.

This clone has just one count. V is TRBV19 and J is TRBJ1-2; 7 bases fit TRBD1. Trimming took 10 bases from V and 5 from J; bases not matched to a gene: 4. Germline V CDR1 and CDR2: LNHDA, SQIVND (reference sequence). The CDR3 sequence is 11 residues long. The DNA for the CDR3 is TGTGCCACAGGGGGATGGTATGGCTACACCTTC. It yields the protein CATGGWYGYTF.

The chain employs TRBV4-3 and TRBJ2-5; D remains unclear. Germline V lookup: CDR1 LGHNA, CDR2 YSLEER. CDR3 length equals 12 residues. The germline V and J ends were trimmed by 0 bases and 5 bases, with 4 bases remaining between them. CDR3 amino acids: CASSQERETQYF. The CDR3 bases are TGCGCCAGCAGCCAAGAGCGGGAGACCCAGTACTTC.

The rearrangement joins TRBV21-1 to TRBJ1-5. TRBV21-1 is a pseudogene segment. The CDR3 runs to 17 residues. In DNA, the CDR3 is TGTGCCAGCAGCATATTGACGGGTTTGATGGGCAATCAGCCCCAGCATTTT. Its translation is CASSILTGLMGNQPQHF.

The sample holds one count of this clone. The V and J genes are TRBV7-2 and TRBJ2-7, with 9 bases that match TRBD1. Germline V CDR1 and CDR2: SGHTA, FQGNSA. The CDR3 extends over 14 amino acids. The trim removed 5 bases at V and 2 bases at J, leaving 4 bases unmatched. This CDR3 is CASSPGTGTYEQYF. The CDR3 DNA is TGTGCCAGCAGCCCCGGGACAGGGACCTACGAGCAGTACTTC.

The chain has TRBV13 and TRBJ2-5; D might be TRBD2 (6 bases). The CDR3 spans 14 residues. The V end was cut by 6 bases, the J end by 3 bases, with 14 bases between. Per germline, CDR1 PRHDT and CDR2 FYEKMQ (reference sequence). This chain's CDR3 is CASSLKLAKETQYF. CDR3 bases: TGTGCCAGCAGTCTCAAGCTAGCGAAAGAGACCCAGTACTTC.

This clone was detected only a few times. V usage is TRBV27 and J usage is TRBJ1-1, with D perhaps TRBD1 (5 bases). Looked up from germline, CDR1 is MNHEY and CDR2 is SMNVEV (reference sequence). There are 15 residues in the CDR3. The germline V and J ends were trimmed by 6 bases and 3 bases, with 17 bases remaining between them. The CDR3 region has the DNA TGTGCCAGCAGGCCCTCCGGAGGGGAATACACTGAAGCTTTCTTT. Translated: CASRPSGGEYTEAFF.

This chain connects TRBV7-9 to TRBJ2-5, with D tentatively TRBD2 (5 bases). Trimming left V 5 bases short and J 4 bases short, with 11 bases between. Germline V gene sequence: CDR1 SEHNR, CDR2 FQNEAQ (reference sequence). The CDR3 is 13 residues long. The CDR3 nucleotides are TGTGCCAGCAGCACCGCGGGTGGAGAGACCCAGTACTTC. Translation gives CASSTAGGETQYF.

This clone appeared a few times. This sequence joins TRBV11-2 and TRBJ2-5; the match to TRBD2 covers 15 bases. After removal of 1 base from V and 3 bases from J, the junction contained 9 bases not matched to a gene. This CDR3 is 19 amino acids long. Germline V gives CDR1 SGHAT, CDR2 FQNNGV. The CDR3 DNA is TGTGCCAGCAGCTTAGTTGGGACTAGCGGGGGGATCTGGAAAGAGACCCAGTACTTC. The encoded protein is CASSLVGTSGGIWKETQYF. The full variable domain, its missing parts supplied by reference TRBV11-2 and TRBJ2-5, is EAGVAQSPRYKIIEKRQSVAFWCNPISGHATLYWYQQILGQGPKLLIQFQNNGVVDDSQLPKDRFSAERLKGVDSTLKIQPAKLEDSAVYLCASSLVGTSGGIWKETQYFGPGTRLLVL.

The chain couples TRBV7-2 to TRBJ1-2; D is perhaps TRBD1 (5 bases). Germline lookup yields CDR1 SGHTA and CDR2 FQGNSA. The CDR3 is 12 residues long. Trimming took 3 bases from V and 8 from J, leaving 10 bases between them. The CDR3 DNA sequence: TGTGCCAGCAGCTTCCCAGGGAGGGGCTACACCTTC. This translates into CASSFPGRGYTF.